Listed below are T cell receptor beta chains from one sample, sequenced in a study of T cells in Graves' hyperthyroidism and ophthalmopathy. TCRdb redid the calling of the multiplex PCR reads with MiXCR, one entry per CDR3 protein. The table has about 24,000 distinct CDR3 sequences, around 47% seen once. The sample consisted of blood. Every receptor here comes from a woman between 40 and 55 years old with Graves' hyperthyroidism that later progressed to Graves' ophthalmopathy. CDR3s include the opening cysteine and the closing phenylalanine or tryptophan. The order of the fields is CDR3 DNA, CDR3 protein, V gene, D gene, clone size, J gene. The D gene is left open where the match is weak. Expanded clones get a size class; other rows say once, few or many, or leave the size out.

CDR3nt: TGTGCCAGCAGCCCTCTTCGTGGGCAAGAGACCCAGTACTTC; CDR3aa: CASSPLRGQETQYF; v_gene: TRBV7-6; d_gene: .; abundance: many; j_gene: TRBJ2-5
CDR3nt: TGCAGCGTTTACAGGTTCGCCAATGAGCAGTTCTTC; CDR3aa: CSVYRFANEQFF; v_gene: TRBV29-1; d_gene: .; abundance: .; j_gene: TRBJ2-1
CDR3nt: TGTGCCAGCAGCTACCAGGGCTACTCTGGAAACACCATATATTTT; CDR3aa: CASSYQGYSGNTIYF; v_gene: TRBV5-5; d_gene: .; abundance: .; j_gene: TRBJ1-3
CDR3nt: TGTGCCACCAGCAGAATAAAGACGGCAGGCTACGAGCATTTT; CDR3aa: CATSRIKTAGYEHF; v_gene: TRBV15; d_gene: .; abundance: .; j_gene: TRBJ1-5
CDR3nt: TGTGCCACCAGTGAAACAGGTGATCAGCCCCAGCATTTT; CDR3aa: CATSETGDQPQHF; v_gene: TRBV24-1; d_gene: .; abundance: few; j_gene: TRBJ1-5
CDR3nt: TGTGCCGCCAGACAGGGGAACACTGAAGCTTTCTTT; CDR3aa: CAARQGNTEAFF; v_gene: TRBV19; d_gene: TRBD1; abundance: .; j_gene: TRBJ1-1
CDR3nt: TGCAGTGCTAGCGCATACCCCATTAGCACAGATACGCAGTATTTT; CDR3aa: CSASAYPISTDTQYF; v_gene: TRBV20-1; d_gene: .; abundance: .; j_gene: TRBJ2-3
CDR3nt: TGTGCCACCAGTGACCCTACTAGCTCTAGCTCCTACAATGAGCAGTTCTTC; CDR3aa: CATSDPTSSSSYNEQFF; v_gene: TRBV24-1; d_gene: .; abundance: .; j_gene: TRBJ2-1
CDR3nt: TGTGCCACCCAAATGATAGCGGGAGTGAATGAGCAGTTCTTC; CDR3aa: CATQMIAGVNEQFF; v_gene: TRBV6-4; d_gene: TRBD2; abundance: many; j_gene: TRBJ2-1
CDR3nt: TGCAGTGCTCCTAAGCCGGGACTAGCGGCCTCAGATACGCAGTATTTT; CDR3aa: CSAPKPGLAASDTQYF; v_gene: TRBV20-1; d_gene: TRBD2; abundance: once; j_gene: TRBJ2-3
CDR3nt: TGTGCCAGCAGCGTAGTGGCTAGCGACACAGATACGCAGTATTTT; CDR3aa: CASSVVASDTDTQYF; v_gene: TRBV9; d_gene: .; abundance: .; j_gene: TRBJ2-3
CDR3nt: TGTGCCACCACCCCGGGGGGCAATGAGCAGTTCTTC; CDR3aa: CATTPGGNEQFF; v_gene: TRBV15; d_gene: TRBD2; abundance: .; j_gene: TRBJ2-1
CDR3nt: TGTGCCATCAGTGAGAACGGCAGGAGGGACTACGAGCAGTACTTC; CDR3aa: CAISENGRRDYEQYF; v_gene: TRBV10-3; d_gene: .; abundance: .; j_gene: TRBJ2-7
CDR3nt: TGTGCCAGCAGCCCGAGGGGGAATCAGCCCCAGCATTTT; CDR3aa: CASSPRGNQPQHF; v_gene: TRBV5-6; d_gene: .; abundance: .; j_gene: TRBJ1-5
CDR3nt: TGCAGCCCGCTAGGGGGCAATCAGCCCCAGCATTTT; CDR3aa: CSPLGGNQPQHF; v_gene: TRBV20-1; d_gene: .; abundance: .; j_gene: TRBJ1-5
CDR3nt: TGTGCCACCAGTGATCGGCGAACAGGGGTTTCCTACAATGAGCAGTTCTTC; CDR3aa: CATSDRRTGVSYNEQFF; v_gene: TRBV24-1; d_gene: TRBD1; abundance: .; j_gene: TRBJ2-1
CDR3nt: TGTGCCTGGCGGGCTGCTGGGGCCAACGTCCTGACTTTC; CDR3aa: CAWRAAGANVLTF; v_gene: TRBV30; d_gene: .; abundance: many; j_gene: TRBJ2-6
CDR3nt: TGCAGTGCTAGAGACACGACAGTAGCTAATGAAAAACTGTTTTTT; CDR3aa: CSARDTTVANEKLFF; v_gene: TRBV20-1; d_gene: .; abundance: many; j_gene: TRBJ1-4
CDR3nt: TGCAGTGCTAGAGAAAACGGAAGAAAGGGAGGCTACACCTTC; CDR3aa: CSARENGRKGGYTF; v_gene: TRBV20-1; d_gene: .; abundance: few; j_gene: TRBJ1-2
CDR3nt: TGTGCCAGCAGCTTATCAGGGTACAATGAGCAGTTCTTC; CDR3aa: CASSLSGYNEQFF; v_gene: TRBV7-3; d_gene: .; abundance: .; j_gene: TRBJ2-1
CDR3nt: TGTGCCAGCAGTTTAGACAGACAGGGGGCGGCCGATACGCAGTATTTT; CDR3aa: CASSLDRQGAADTQYF; v_gene: TRBV28; d_gene: TRBD1; abundance: .; j_gene: TRBJ2-3
CDR3nt: TGTGCCAGCAGCTACCAGGGGAGGGGGCGGGTCTACGAGCAGTACTTC; CDR3aa: CASSYQGRGRVYEQYF; v_gene: TRBV27; d_gene: .; abundance: many; j_gene: TRBJ2-7